Below, 10 T cell receptor beta chains from the same sample are listed, as sequenced in a study of cytotoxic CD8 clonotypes in ibrutinib-treated CLL. The table came from immunoSEQ multiplex PCR; TCRdb's copy has only in-frame clones and leaves some out. Of fewer than 25,000 clones listed, over 70% were seen once; the top ten hold 26%. Source: PBMCs, taken before ibrutinib treatment. The receptors were sampled from a human donor with chronic lymphocytic leukemia.

This rearrangement joins TRBV7-2 to TRBJ2-3, with no clear D. V lost 3 bases and J lost 2, with 6 bases in between. Germline V CDR1 and CDR2: SGHTA, FQGNSA. The CDR3 runs 13 residues. CDR3 region: CASSFQNTDTQYF. CDR3 DNA: TGTGCCAGCAGCTTCCAGAACACAGATACGCAGTATTTT.

V gene TRBV29-1 combines with J gene TRBJ2-5; 7 bases match TRBD1. The length of the CDR3 is 13 residues. The J segment lost 6 bases and the V segment lost 1 base, leaving 5 bases of the junction unmatched. Germline V lookup: CDR1 SQVTM, CDR2 ANQGSEA. CDR3 protein: CSVEGQGLKTQYF. In DNA form, the CDR3 reads TGCAGCGTTGAAGGACAGGGCCTAAAGACCCAGTACTTC. The whole variable domain, remainder taken from reference TRBV29-1 and TRBJ2-5, is SAVISQKPSRDICQRGTSLTIQCQVDSQVTMMFWYRQQPGQSLTLIATANQGSEATYESGFVIDKFPISRPNLTFSTLTVSNMSPEDSSIYLCSVEGQGLKTQYFGPGTRLLVL.

J is TRBJ2-7 and V is TRBV7-9; 11 nucleotides align to TRBD2. CDR3 size: 15 residues. Germline V gene data show CDR1 as SEHNR and CDR2 as FQNEAQ (reference sequence). V lost 0 bases and J lost 7; bases outside the gene matches: 5. For the CDR3, the DNA is TGTGCCAGCAGCTTAGCCCTAGCGGGAGGATATGAGCAGTACTTC. Amino acid sequence: CASSLALAGGYEQYF.

The chain links TRBV28 to TRBJ2-2, with 10 bases matching TRBD2. The CDR3 loop spans 23 amino acids. CDR1 MDHEN and CDR2 SYDVKM come from the germline V gene. V lost 3 bases, J lost 3 bases, and 25 bases stayed unmatched. CDR3 DNA: TGTGCCAGCAGTTTTTCCCGGGGAGCGGGAGGGCCGAAAGAGTGGATATACACCGGGGAGCTGTTTTTT. Its protein is CASSFSRGAGGPKEWIYTGELFF.

The chain uses TRBV7-2 and TRBJ1-5, with 7 bases aligning to TRBD1. The CDR3 runs 16 residues. V was clipped by 5 bases and J by 2 bases; unmatched bases: 9. Looked up from germline, CDR1 is SGHTA and CDR2 is FQGNSA. CDR3 in amino acids: CASSPRGAGGNQPQHF. The CDR3, as DNA: TGTGCCAGCAGCCCCAGGGGGGCCGGGGGCAATCAGCCCCAGCATTTT.

By sample share, this clone is large. The chain links TRBV7-9 to TRBJ2-3; TRBD1 is a possible D gene (6 bases). CDR1 and CDR2 from the germline V gene are SEHNR and FQNEAQ (reference sequence). This CDR3 spans 15 amino acids. The V and J ends lost 5 bases and 2 bases respectively, with 14 bases between them. The CDR3 loop is CASSVRQAITDTQYF. The CDR3 DNA reads as TGTGCCAGCAGCGTTAGACAGGCGATCACAGATACGCAGTATTTT.

V usage is TRBV28 and J usage is TRBJ2-3; TRBD1 might be the D (5 bases). V gave up 5 bases and J gave up 4 bases, with 16 bases separating them. Per the germline V gene, CDR1 is MDHEN and CDR2 is SYDVKM. There are 15 residues in the CDR3. CDR3 in amino acids: CASSPGPVGADTQYF. The CDR3 nucleotides are TGTGCCAGCAGTCCAGGGCCGGTGGGTGCAGATACGCAGTATTTT.

This clone was seen more than once but under ten times. This chain connects TRBV27 to TRBJ2-7; the D is unclear. The CDR3 spans 13 residues. CDR1 and CDR2 (germline): MNHEY, SMNVEV (reference sequence). The V end was cut by 6 bases, the J end by 4 bases, with 13 bases between. The CDR3, as DNA: TGTGCCAGCAGAGCCCGGAATGGGTACGAGCAGTACTTC. It codes for CASRARNGYEQYF.

The chain couples TRBV28 to TRBJ2-7; no reliable D call. The CDR3 covers 12 residues. Germline lookup yields CDR1 MDHEN and CDR2 SYDVKM. The V end lost 5 bases, the J end lost 4 bases, and 9 bases lay between the germline ends. CDR3 sequence reads: CASSAVFYEQYF. The CDR3 bases are TGTGCCAGCAGTGCAGTTTTTTACGAGCAGTACTTC.

This clone was detected once. The chain uses TRBV30 and TRBJ1-1; no firm D call. Looked up from germline, CDR1 is GTSNPN and CDR2 is SVGIG (reference sequence). CDR3 length: 14 residues. Trimming stripped 3 bases from V and 1 base from J, with 12 bases between. Here the CDR3 reads CAWRPTPGNTEAFF. The CDR3 DNA reads as TGTGCCTGGAGGCCAACCCCGGGGAACACTGAAGCTTTCTTT.